The clone carrying this T cell receptor (beta chain) was counted a single time. Antigen specificity is unknown. CDR1 is SEHNR, CDR2 FQNEAQ, per germline (reference sequence). J was trimmed by 0 bases and V by 8 bases; bases with no gene match: 6. CDR3 length: 16 amino acids. Some clones are missing from TCRdb's copy, which holds only in-frame ones; the method was immunoSEQ multiplex PCR. Seen here are roughly 17,000 clones, around 85% observed once, and the top ten hold 28%. These data belong to a study of T cells after posttransplantation cyclophosphamide. Broader study findings: After PTCy, TRB diversity resembled that of CNI/methotrexate controls. Later post-transplant blood repertoires were often dominated by donor CD8+ memory clones.

Methotrexate plus calcineurin inhibitor accompanied controls' myeloablative marrow transplants; sampling was 1 year later. This clonotype was sampled from a young adult female patient who received an allogeneic stem cell transplant from an unrelated donor, was CMV-positive, and had acute and chronic GVHD. The graft donor may have given rise to some T cells. The genes are TRBV7-9 and TRBJ2-2, with 10 positions matching TRBD2. The material was PBMCs, obtained after allogeneic stem cell transplant with calcineurin inhibitor and methotrexate. The CDR3 reads CASSQLAGPNTGELFF. The CDR3 DNA sequence: TGTGCCAGCTCCCAACTAGCGGGACCGAACACCGGGGAGCTGTTTTTT. Full variable domain (remainder filled in from reference TRBV7-9 and TRBJ2-2): DTGVSQNPRHKITKRGQNVTFRCDPISEHNRLYWYRQTLGQGPEFLTYFQNEAQLEKSRLLSDRFSAERPKGSFSTLEIQRTEQGDSAMYLCASSQLAGPNTGELFFGEGSRLTVL.